The 20 T cell receptor beta chains given below trace back to one sample, sequenced in a study of graft-versus-host responses after intestinal transplantation. Assay used: immunoSEQ multiplex PCR; TCRdb lists only in-frame clones, some missing. The sample yields 96,000 or so clones, 92% seen once. Antigen specificity for these receptors is unknown. The source was unstimulated CD4+ T cells sorted from spleen or lymph node cells, collected before intestinal transplant. The receptors derive from a human donor who received an intestinal transplant.

The chain has TRBV6-1 and TRBJ1-2; D is unresolved. This CDR3 spans 14 amino acids. V shed 2 bases and J shed 7 bases, with 14 bases lying between them. CDR1 and CDR2 from the germline V gene are MNHNS and SASEGT. Here the CDR3 reads CASSEKAFRGGYTF. CDR3 coding DNA: TGTGCCAGCAGTGAAAAGGCCTTTCGGGGTGGCTACACCTTC.

The chain joins TRBV4-2 to TRBJ2-2; 11 bases match TRBD2. The CDR3 runs 17 residues. V was pared by 4 bases and J by 7 bases, with 11 bases of the junction left unmatched. Germline V CDR1 and CDR2: LGHNA, YNFKEQ. The CDR3 sequence: CASSPRLAGNEFGELFF. The CDR3 region has the DNA TGTGCCAGCAGCCCCCGACTAGCGGGAAACGAGTTCGGGGAGCTGTTTTTT.

The V call is TRBV5-1, the J call TRBJ2-5; 10 nucleotides match TRBD2. CDR3 length: 17 residues. Unmatched junction bases numbered 17, after V lost 2 bases and J lost 10 bases. Germline assignment: CDR1 SGHRS and CDR2 YFSETQ. The DNA for the CDR3 is TGCGCCAGCAGCTTAACTAGCGGGATAACCTTAGGGAAAGACCAGTACTTC. Protein product: CASSLTSGITLGKDQYF. The complete variable domain, with remaining parts taken from reference TRBV5-1 and TRBJ2-5, reads KAGVTQTPRYLIKTRGQQVTLSCSPISGHRSVSWYQQTPGQGLQFLFEYFSETQRNKGNFPGRFSGRQFSNSRSEMNVSTLELGDSALYLCASSLTSGITLGKDQYFGPGTRLLVL.

The gene calls are TRBV4-2 and TRBJ2-7, with 9 bases aligning to TRBD2. Germline V gene data show CDR1 as LGHNA and CDR2 as YNFKEQ. The ends lost 0 bases at V and 2 bases at J; junction bases unmatched: 2. CDR3 length: 15 residues. This CDR3 reads CASSQDRLAAYEQYF. The CDR3 coding sequence is TGTGCCAGCAGCCAAGATCGACTAGCGGCCTACGAGCAGTACTTC.

This chain uses TRBV30 with TRBJ2-1, with 8 bases matching TRBD1. The trim removed 1 base at V and 3 bases at J, leaving 11 bases unmatched. This CDR3 contains 17 residues. The germline CDR1 and CDR2 sequences are GTSNPN and SVGIG (reference sequence). This CDR3 reads CAWSGDYRGENYNEQFF. The DNA for the CDR3 is TGTGCCTGGAGTGGGGATTACAGGGGGGAGAACTACAATGAGCAGTTCTTC. The full variable domain, in which reference TRBV30 and TRBJ2-1 provide the parts outside the CDR3, is SQTIHQWPATLVQPVGSPLSLECTVEGTSNPNLYWYRQAAGRGLQLLFYSVGIGQISSEVPQNLSASRPQDRQFILSSKKLLLSDSGFYLCAWSGDYRGENYNEQFFGPGTRLTVL.

This chain connects TRBV7-2 to TRBJ2-3; D gene ambiguous. Trimming pared 1 base from V and 0 bases from J, leaving 14 bases between. Germline V gene data show CDR1 as SGHTA and CDR2 as FQGNSA. The CDR3 has 17 residues. This CDR3 reads CASSLGPPQTSTDTQYF. CDR3 bases: TGTGCCAGCAGCTTAGGTCCCCCCCAGACTAGCACAGATACGCAGTATTTT.

This chain links TRBV27 with TRBJ1-5; no reliable D call. Germline assignment: CDR1 MNHEY and CDR2 SMNVEV (reference sequence). The V end was cut by 0 bases, the J end by 2 bases, with 14 bases between. This CDR3 comprises 17 residues. Here the CDR3 reads CASSLSSMYLGNQPQHF. The CDR3 DNA reads TGTGCCAGCAGTTTATCTTCCATGTATCTAGGCAATCAGCCCCAGCATTTT.

The V gene is TRBV30, the J gene TRBJ1-5; TRBD1 matches at 10 bases. CDR3 length equals 17 residues. The V segment lost 1 base and the J segment 0 bases; nucleotides outside the gene matches: 6. Germline assignment: CDR1 GTSNPN and CDR2 SVGIG (reference sequence). The CDR3 reads CAWSGDRGPYSNQPQHF. Written as DNA, the CDR3 is TGTGCCTGGAGTGGGGACAGGGGACCTTATAGCAATCAGCCCCAGCATTTT.

This chain uses TRBV6-1 with TRBJ2-7; TRBD1 aligns across 9 bases. Germline V gene lookup returns CDR1 MNHNS and CDR2 SASEGT. This CDR3 is built from 15 residues. J was trimmed by 2 bases and V by 5 bases; bases with no gene match: 7. Written as DNA, the CDR3 is TGTGCCAGCAGTAAGTACAGGGGGCAGACCTACGAGCAGTACTTC. It codes for CASSKYRGQTYEQYF.

The V and J genes are TRBV7-9 and TRBJ1-1, with 7 bases that match TRBD1. In germline, CDR1 is SEHNR, CDR2 FQNEAQ (reference sequence). Unmatched junction bases numbered 4, after V lost 5 bases and J lost 4 bases. The CDR3 contains 13 residues. The CDR3: CASSDDRATEAFF. The CDR3 DNA is TGTGCCAGCAGCGACGACAGGGCCACTGAAGCTTTCTTT.

The chain employs TRBV6-1 and TRBJ2-7; TRBD1 matches 7 bases. Germline V gives CDR1 MNHNS, CDR2 SASEGT. The CDR3 has 15 amino acids. With 6 bases clipped from V and 6 bases from J, the junction kept 14 bases outside the gene matches. The CDR3 DNA is TGTGCCAGCAGGGTAGACAGGGAAAGGTACCGCGAGCAGTACTTC. Translated: CASRVDRERYREQYF.

J is TRBJ2-1 and V is TRBV6-1, with 8 bases fitting TRBD2. Germline assignment: CDR1 MNHNS and CDR2 SASEGT. CDR3 length equals 16 residues. V trimming: 1 base; J trimming: 3 bases; junction bases outside the gene matches: 5. The CDR3 region is CASSEVGGGLYNEQFF. The CDR3 DNA reads as TGTGCCAGCAGTGAAGTTGGCGGGGGGCTCTACAATGAGCAGTTCTTC.

The J gene is TRBJ1-2, the V gene TRBV19; TRBD1 aligns across 8 bases. The CDR3 loop spans 14 amino acids. With V trimmed by 5 bases and J by 4 bases, 6 bases remained unmatched. Germline V gene data show CDR1 as LNHDA and CDR2 as SQIVND (reference sequence). Here the CDR3 DNA reads TGTGCCAGTAGTCCCGCGGGGACAGGCTATGGCTACACCTTC. Its translation: CASSPAGTGYGYTF.

V usage is TRBV5-1 and J usage is TRBJ2-5; 7 positions match TRBD1. Germline values: CDR1 SGHRS, CDR2 YFSETQ. The CDR3 sequence is 13 residues long. Losses at the gene ends were 2 bases for V and 5 bases for J; bases not matched to a gene: 3. The CDR3 DNA is TGCGCCAGCAGCTTCAGGGGGTCGGAGACCCAGTACTTC. It specifies CASSFRGSETQYF.

This clone has just one count. The J gene is TRBJ2-2, the V gene TRBV19, with TRBD2 matching over 7 bases. V was clipped by 3 bases and J by 0 bases; unmatched bases: 10. The CDR3 has 18 residues. In germline, CDR1 is LNHDA, CDR2 SQIVND (reference sequence). CDR3 residues: CASSIRVALAANTGELFF. CDR3 DNA: TGTGCCAGTAGTATTCGTGTGGCGCTAGCGGCGAACACCGGGGAGCTGTTTTTT.

The chain recombines TRBV20-1 with TRBJ2-7; D unclear. V shed 2 bases and J shed 4 bases, with 6 bases lying between them. Germline V gene sequence: CDR1 DFQATT, CDR2 SNEGSKA (reference sequence). The CDR3 totals 11 residues. CDR3 sequence reads: CSARSVYEQYF. The CDR3 DNA follows: TGCAGTGCTAGATCCGTATACGAGCAGTACTTC.

The V and J genes are TRBV4-2 and TRBJ2-7, with 12 bases matching TRBD2. Germline-derived CDR1 and CDR2 are LGHNA and YNFKEQ. V was clipped by 3 bases and J by 6 bases; unmatched bases: 12. This CDR3 has 17 amino acids. CDR3 sequence (DNA): TGTGCCAGCAGCCAGTTGGGACTAGCGGGCACGACCTCCGAGCAGTACTTC. Its protein product is CASSQLGLAGTTSEQYF.

This chain links TRBV7-8 with TRBJ2-2; TRBD2 agrees at 9 bases. V dropped 2 bases and J dropped 3; count of bases not matched to a gene: 13. This CDR3 has 19 residues. Germline-derived CDR1 and CDR2 are SGHVS and FQNEAQ. CDR3 sequence (DNA): TGTGCCAGCAGCTTAATTCTCGCGGGAGGGCCTCGGGACACCGGGGAGCTGTTTTTT. Encoded protein: CASSLILAGGPRDTGELFF.

The table lists this clone with a count of one. The chain is built from TRBV5-1 and TRBJ2-7, with D maybe TRBD1 (6 bases). Germline CDR1 SGHRS, CDR2 YFSETQ. Trimming stripped 0 bases from V and 1 base from J, with 11 bases between. The CDR3 is 15 residues long. The CDR3 loop is CASSLVPGDSYEQYF. Here the CDR3 DNA reads TGCGCCAGCAGCTTGGTCCCAGGGGATTCCTACGAGCAGTACTTC.

This sequence joins TRBV19 and TRBJ2-1, with a tentative D call TRBD2 (6 bases). CDR3 length: 13 residues. The germline V gene has CDR1 LNHDA and CDR2 SQIVND (reference sequence). V was pared by 6 bases and J by 4 bases, with 10 bases between. The CDR3 sequence: CASSRDFYNEQFF. In DNA form, the CDR3 reads TGTGCCAGTAGCCGGGACTTTTACAATGAGCAGTTCTTC.